Included here is one T cell receptor (beta chain) sequence, with context. The antigen is unknown. Study observations and caveats: Tumor memory CD4+ T cell TCR gene usage clustered with blood and lymph node memory CD4+ cells and lymph node naive CD4+ cells.

Germline V lookup: CDR1 SGHRS, CDR2 YFSETQ. The CDR3 length is 14 residues. The V end lost 0 bases, the J end lost 6 bases, and 12 bases lay between the germline ends. A single record per CDR3 protein comes from TCRdb applying MiXCR to the 5' RACE reads. The sample contains some 40,000 distinct CDR3 sequences, approximately 31% of which appear only once. Sequencing input: memory CD4+ T cells sorted from a lymph node. Subset: memory CD4+ T cells, CD4+CD45RO+CD25-. V gene TRBV5-1 combines with J gene TRBJ1-2; a possible D gene is TRBD1 (5 bases). The TCR was taken from a female donor with breast cancer. Here the CDR3 reads CASSLGDVEDGYTF. CDR3 coding DNA: TGCGCCAGCAGCTTGGGGGACGTCGAGGATGGCTACACCTTC.